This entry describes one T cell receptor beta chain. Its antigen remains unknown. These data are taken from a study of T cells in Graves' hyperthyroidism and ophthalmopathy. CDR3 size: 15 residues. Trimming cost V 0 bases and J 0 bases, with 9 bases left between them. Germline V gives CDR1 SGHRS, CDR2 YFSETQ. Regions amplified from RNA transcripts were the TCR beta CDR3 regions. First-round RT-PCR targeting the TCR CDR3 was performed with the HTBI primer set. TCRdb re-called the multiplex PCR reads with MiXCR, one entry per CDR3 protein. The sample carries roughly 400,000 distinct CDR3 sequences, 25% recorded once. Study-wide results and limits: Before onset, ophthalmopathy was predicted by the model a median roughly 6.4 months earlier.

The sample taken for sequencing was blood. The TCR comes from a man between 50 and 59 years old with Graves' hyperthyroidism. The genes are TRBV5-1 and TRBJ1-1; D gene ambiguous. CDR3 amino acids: CASSLAPGMNTEAFF. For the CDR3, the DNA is TGCGCCAGCAGCTTGGCCCCGGGAATGAACACTGAAGCTTTCTTT.